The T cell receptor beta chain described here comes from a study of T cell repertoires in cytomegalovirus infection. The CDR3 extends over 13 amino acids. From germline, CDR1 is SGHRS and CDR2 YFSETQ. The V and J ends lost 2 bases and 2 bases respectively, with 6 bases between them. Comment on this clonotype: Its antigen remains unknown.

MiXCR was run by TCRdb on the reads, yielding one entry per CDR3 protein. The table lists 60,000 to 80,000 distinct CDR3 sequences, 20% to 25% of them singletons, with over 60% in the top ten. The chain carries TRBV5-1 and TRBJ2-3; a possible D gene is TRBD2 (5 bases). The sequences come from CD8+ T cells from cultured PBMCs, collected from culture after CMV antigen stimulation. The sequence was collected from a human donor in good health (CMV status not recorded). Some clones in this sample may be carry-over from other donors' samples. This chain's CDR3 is CASSFGDTDTQYF. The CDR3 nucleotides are TGCGCCAGCAGCTTCGGGGACACAGATACGCAGTATTTT. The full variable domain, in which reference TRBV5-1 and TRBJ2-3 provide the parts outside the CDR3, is KAGVTQTPRYLIKTRGQQVTLSCSPISGHRSVSWYQQTPGQGLQFLFEYFSETQRNKGNFPGRFSGRQFSNSRSEMNVSTLELGDSALYLCASSFGDTDTQYFGPGTRLTVL.